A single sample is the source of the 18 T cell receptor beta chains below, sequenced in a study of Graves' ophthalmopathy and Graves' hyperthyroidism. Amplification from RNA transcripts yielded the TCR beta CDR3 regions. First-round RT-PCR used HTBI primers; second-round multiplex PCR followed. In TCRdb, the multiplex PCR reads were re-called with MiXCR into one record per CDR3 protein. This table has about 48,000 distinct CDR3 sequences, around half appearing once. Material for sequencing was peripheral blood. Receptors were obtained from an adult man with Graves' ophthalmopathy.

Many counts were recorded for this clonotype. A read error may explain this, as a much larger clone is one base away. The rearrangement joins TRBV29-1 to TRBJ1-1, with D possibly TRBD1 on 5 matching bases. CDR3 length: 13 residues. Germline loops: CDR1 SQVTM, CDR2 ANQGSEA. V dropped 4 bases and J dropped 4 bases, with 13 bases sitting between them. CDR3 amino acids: CSVVVMGGTEAFF. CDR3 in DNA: TGCAGCGTTGTGGTTATGGGGGGCACTGAAGCTTTCTTT.

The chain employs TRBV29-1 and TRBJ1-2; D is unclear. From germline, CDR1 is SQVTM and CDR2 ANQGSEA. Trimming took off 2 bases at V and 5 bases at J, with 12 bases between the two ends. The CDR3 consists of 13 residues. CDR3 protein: CSVESASRYGYTF. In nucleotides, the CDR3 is TGCAGCGTTGAAAGCGCCAGCAGATATGGCTACACCTTC. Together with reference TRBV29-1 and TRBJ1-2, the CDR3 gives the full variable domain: SAVISQKPSRDICQRGTSLTIQCQVDSQVTMMFWYRQQPGQSLTLIATANQGSEATYESGFVIDKFPISRPNLTFSTLTVSNMSPEDSSIYLCSVESASRYGYTFGSGTRLTVV.

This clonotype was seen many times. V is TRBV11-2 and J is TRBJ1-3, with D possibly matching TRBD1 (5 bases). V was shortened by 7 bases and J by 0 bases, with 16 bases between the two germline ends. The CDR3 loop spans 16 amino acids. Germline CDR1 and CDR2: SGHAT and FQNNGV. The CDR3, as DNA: TGTGCCAGCAAACTAGGGGCGGCTCTCTCTGGAAACACCATATATTTT. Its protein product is CASKLGAALSGNTIYF. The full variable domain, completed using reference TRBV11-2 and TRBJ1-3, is EAGVAQSPRYKIIEKRQSVAFWCNPISGHATLYWYQQILGQGPKLLIQFQNNGVVDDSQLPKDRFSAERLKGVDSTLKIQPAKLEDSAVYLCASKLGAALSGNTIYFGEGSWLTVV.

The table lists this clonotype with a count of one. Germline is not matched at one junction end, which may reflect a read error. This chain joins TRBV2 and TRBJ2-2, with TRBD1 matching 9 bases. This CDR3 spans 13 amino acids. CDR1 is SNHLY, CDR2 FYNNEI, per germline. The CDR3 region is CASRYRGQGELFF. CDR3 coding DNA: TGTGCCAGCAGGTACAGGGGGCAGGGGGAGCTGTTTTTC.

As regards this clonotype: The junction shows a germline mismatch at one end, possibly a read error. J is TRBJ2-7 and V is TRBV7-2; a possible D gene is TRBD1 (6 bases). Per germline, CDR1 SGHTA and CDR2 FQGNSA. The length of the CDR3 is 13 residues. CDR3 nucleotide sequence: TGTGCCAGCAGCCCACCGAGGGGGTACGAACAGTACTTC. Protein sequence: CASSPPRGYEQYF.

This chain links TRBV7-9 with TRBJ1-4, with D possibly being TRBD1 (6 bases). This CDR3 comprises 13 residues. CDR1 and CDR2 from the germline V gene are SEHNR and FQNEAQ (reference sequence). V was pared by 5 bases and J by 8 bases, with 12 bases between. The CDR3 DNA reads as TGTGCCAGCAGCGGGGGCCTGAAAGAAAAACTGTTTTTT. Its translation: CASSGGLKEKLFF.

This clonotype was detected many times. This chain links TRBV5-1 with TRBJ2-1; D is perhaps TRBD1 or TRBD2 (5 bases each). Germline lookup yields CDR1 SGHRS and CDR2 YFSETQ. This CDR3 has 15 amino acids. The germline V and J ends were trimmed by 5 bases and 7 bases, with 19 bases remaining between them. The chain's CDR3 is CASSQIPGRINEQFF. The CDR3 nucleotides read TGCGCCAGCAGTCAAATCCCGGGACGGATAAATGAGCAGTTCTTC.

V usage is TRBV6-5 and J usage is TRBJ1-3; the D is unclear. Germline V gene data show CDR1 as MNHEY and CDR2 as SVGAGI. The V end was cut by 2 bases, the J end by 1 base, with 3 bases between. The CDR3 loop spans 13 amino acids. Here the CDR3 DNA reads TGTGCCAGCAGTTACGGGTCTGGAAACACCATATATTTT. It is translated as CASSYGSGNTIYF.

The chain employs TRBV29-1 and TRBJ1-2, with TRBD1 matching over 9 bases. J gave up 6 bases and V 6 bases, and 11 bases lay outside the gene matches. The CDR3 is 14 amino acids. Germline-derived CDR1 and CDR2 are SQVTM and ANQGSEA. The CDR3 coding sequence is TGCAGCGTGCTATTACAGGGGGCGGAGAATGGCTACACCTTC. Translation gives CSVLLQGAENGYTF. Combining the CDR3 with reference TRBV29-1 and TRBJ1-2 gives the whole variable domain SAVISQKPSRDICQRGTSLTIQCQVDSQVTMMFWYRQQPGQSLTLIATANQGSEATYESGFVIDKFPISRPNLTFSTLTVSNMSPEDSSIYLCSVLLQGAENGYTFGSGTRLTVV.

The chain's CDR3 is CASSRGLSSSTDTQYF. DNA of the CDR3: TGTGCCAGCAGCCGTGGACTATCGTCCAGCACAGATACGCAGTATTTT. This chain joins TRBV7-3 and TRBJ2-3; TRBD2 is a possible D gene (6 bases). Germline lookup yields CDR1 SGHTA and CDR2 FQGTGA. The CDR3 loop spans 16 amino acids. V was pared by 5 bases and J by 0 bases, with 15 bases between.

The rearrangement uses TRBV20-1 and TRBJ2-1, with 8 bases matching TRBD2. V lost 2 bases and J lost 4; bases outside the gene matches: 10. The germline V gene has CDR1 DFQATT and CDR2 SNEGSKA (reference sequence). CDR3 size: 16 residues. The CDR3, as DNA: TGCAGTGCTAGAACCAGCACGGCGGGAGGTTACAATGAGCAGTTCTTC. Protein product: CSARTSTAGGYNEQFF.

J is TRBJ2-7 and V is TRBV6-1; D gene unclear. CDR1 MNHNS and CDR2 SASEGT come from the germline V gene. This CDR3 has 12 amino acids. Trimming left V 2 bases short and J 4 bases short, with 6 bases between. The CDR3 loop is CASSEKEYEQYF. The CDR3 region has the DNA TGTGCCAGCAGTGAAAAGGAGTACGAGCAGTACTTC.

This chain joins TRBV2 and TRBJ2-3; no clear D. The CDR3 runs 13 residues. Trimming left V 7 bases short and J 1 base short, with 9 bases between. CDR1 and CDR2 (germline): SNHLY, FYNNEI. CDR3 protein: CASKNGGTDTQYF. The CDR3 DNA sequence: TGTGCCAGCAAGAATGGGGGCACAGATACGCAGTATTTT.

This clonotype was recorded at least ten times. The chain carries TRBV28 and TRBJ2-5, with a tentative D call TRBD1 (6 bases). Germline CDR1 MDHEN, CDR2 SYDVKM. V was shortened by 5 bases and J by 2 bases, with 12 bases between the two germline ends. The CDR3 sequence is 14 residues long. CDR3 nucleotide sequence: TGTGCCAGCAGTGGACGGACAGAACAAGAGACCCAGTACTTC. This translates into CASSGRTEQETQYF.

The CDR3 nucleotides are TGCAGTGCTAGCGGGGGGGATACGGAGACCCAGTACTTC. Translated, it gives CSASGGDTETQYF. The chain employs TRBV20-1 and TRBJ2-5, with 8 bases lining up with TRBD2. Germline loops: CDR1 DFQATT, CDR2 SNEGSKA (reference sequence). The V gene end was trimmed by 3 bases and the J gene end by 5 bases; junction bases not matched to a gene: 5. This CDR3 is built from 13 residues.

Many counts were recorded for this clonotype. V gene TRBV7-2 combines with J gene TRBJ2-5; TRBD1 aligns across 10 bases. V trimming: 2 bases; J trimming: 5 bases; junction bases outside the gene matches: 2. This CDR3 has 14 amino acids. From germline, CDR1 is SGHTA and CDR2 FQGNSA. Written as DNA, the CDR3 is TGTGCCAGCAGCTTATCGGACAGGGGGGAGACCCAGTACTTC. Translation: CASSLSDRGETQYF.

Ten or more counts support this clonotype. CDR3 nucleotides: TGTGCCAGCAGCCAAGATCGACCAGCAACTAATGAAAAACTGTTTTTT. Protein sequence: CASSQDRPATNEKLFF. J is TRBJ1-4 and V is TRBV4-2; no definite D call. This CDR3 has 16 residues. CDR1 is LGHNA, CDR2 YNFKEQ, per germline. V was pared by 0 bases and J by 0 bases, with 8 bases between.

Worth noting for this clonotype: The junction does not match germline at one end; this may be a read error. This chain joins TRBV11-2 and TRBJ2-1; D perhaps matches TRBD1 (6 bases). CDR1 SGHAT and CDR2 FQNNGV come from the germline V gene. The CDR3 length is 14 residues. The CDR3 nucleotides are TGTACCAGCAAAAGGGACATCTCCTACAATGAGCAGTTCTTC. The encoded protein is CTSKRDISYNEQFF.